The present entry profiles one T cell receptor beta chain with its context. The antigen is undetermined. The table came from immunoSEQ multiplex PCR; TCRdb's copy has only in-frame clones and leaves some out. The repertoire consists of approximately 52,000 clones, with about 86% occurring once and the leading ten covering roughly 2.8%. The data were obtained in a study of T cells after posttransplantation cyclophosphamide. Notes on the study in general: After PTCy, TRB diversity resembled that of CNI/methotrexate controls. Later blood repertoires were often dominated by clones from the donor CD8+ memory compartment. TRB overlap between skin or GI tissue T cells and blood was limited.

V was clipped by 4 bases and J by 2 bases; unmatched bases: 4. The CDR3 is 14 residues long. Germline CDR1 is MNHEY and CDR2 is SVGAGI. Input material: PBMCs. The clonotype was recovered from a man younger than 45 with a blood cancer, CMV-positive, and with a related stem cell donor. The chain links TRBV6-5 to TRBJ2-7; TRBD2 matches 8 bases. The CDR3 DNA is TGTGCCAGCAGTTGGTCGGGACTAGCCTACGAGCAGTACTTC. Protein sequence: CASSWSGLAYEQYF.